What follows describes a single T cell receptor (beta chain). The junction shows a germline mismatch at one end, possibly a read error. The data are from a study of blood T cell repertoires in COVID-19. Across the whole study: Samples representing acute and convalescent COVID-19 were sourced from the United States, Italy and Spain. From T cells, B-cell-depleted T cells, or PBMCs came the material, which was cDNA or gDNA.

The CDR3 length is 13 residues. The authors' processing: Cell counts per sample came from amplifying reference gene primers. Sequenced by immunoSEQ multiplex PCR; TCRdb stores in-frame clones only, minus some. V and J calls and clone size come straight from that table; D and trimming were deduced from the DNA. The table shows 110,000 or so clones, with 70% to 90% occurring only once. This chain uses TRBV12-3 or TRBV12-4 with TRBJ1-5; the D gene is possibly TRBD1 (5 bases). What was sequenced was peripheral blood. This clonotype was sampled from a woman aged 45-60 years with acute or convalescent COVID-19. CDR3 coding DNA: TGTGCCAGCAGCTTAGGGGCCGCGGGGCCCCAGCATTTT. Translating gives CASSLGAAGPQHF.